This T cell receptor beta chain was sequenced in a study of cytomegalovirus exposure and HLA in healthy donors. In the PCR, 60 Vbeta and 13 Jbeta primers were used. TCRdb keeps only in-frame clones here, not all; method: immunoSEQ multiplex PCR. The data hold roughly 170,000 clones, with roughly 82% observed a single time. This clone has a single count. The CDR3 sequence is 13 residues long. CDR1 and CDR2 from the germline V gene are MNHEY and SVGAGI. V was clipped by 6 bases and J by 4 bases, with 12 bases between them. This chain joins TRBV6-5 and TRBJ1-2; D gene uncertain. The specimen was PBMCs. This TCR was sampled from a girl aged 2-10 years in good health and CMV-seropositive. The CDR3 loop reads CASRTQKSYGYTF. The CDR3 nucleotides are TGTGCCAGCAGAACACAGAAGTCCTATGGCTACACCTTC.